The 19 T cell receptor beta chains below all came from one sample that was sequenced in a study of T cell changes during pregnancy in multiple sclerosis. The repertoire was sequenced with immunoSEQ multiplex PCR; TCRdb's copy has only in-frame clones and lacks some. The sample records under 130,000 clones, roughly 92% being singletons. This material consisted of peripheral blood, taken after pregnancy. All receptors derive from a female donor with multiple sclerosis, enrolled in a pregnancy study.

The chain employs TRBV13 and TRBJ2-5; 10 bases are shared with TRBD2. The germline gives CDR1 PRHDT, CDR2 FYEKMQ (reference sequence). V lost 0 bases, J lost 5 bases, and 0 bases stayed unmatched. This CDR3 is 14 amino acids long. The chain's CDR3 is CASSLGTSGETQYF. The CDR3 region has the DNA TGTGCCAGCAGCTTAGGGACTAGCGGGGAGACCCAGTACTTC.

This clone was seen a handful of times. The genes are TRBV4-1 and TRBJ1-2; D call uncertain. The CDR3 is 11 amino acids. CDR1 is MGHRA, CDR2 YSYEKL, per germline. Trimming removed 0 bases at V and 13 bases at J, with 9 bases between. DNA of the CDR3: TGCGCCAGCAGCCAAGAACGGAGGTTCACCTTC. Its protein product is CASSQERRFTF.

The chain is built from TRBV6-1 and TRBJ2-7; D gene ambiguous. Germline CDR1 MNHNS, CDR2 SASEGT. The germline V and J ends were trimmed by 0 bases and 1 base, with 10 bases remaining between them. The CDR3 covers 15 residues. The CDR3 region is CASSEADTLSYEQYF. The CDR3, as DNA: TGTGCCAGCAGTGAAGCAGATACCCTATCCTACGAGCAGTACTTC.

The gene calls are TRBV30 and TRBJ2-7, with 7 bases aligning to TRBD1. CDR1 and CDR2 (germline): GTSNPN, SVGIG (reference sequence). The CDR3 covers 14 residues. V lost 2 bases, J lost 7 bases, and 11 bases stayed unmatched. DNA of the CDR3: TGTGCCTGGAGTTTCCTCAGGGGGTCGGGGGAGCAGTACTTC. Translated, it gives CAWSFLRGSGEQYF. Using reference TRBV30 and TRBJ2-7 for the parts outside the CDR3, the full variable domain is SQTIHQWPATLVQPVGSPLSLECTVEGTSNPNLYWYRQAAGRGLQLLFYSVGIGQISSEVPQNLSASRPQDRQFILSSKKLLLSDSGFYLCAWSFLRGSGEQYFGPGTRLTVT.

The rearrangement joins TRBV5-4 to TRBJ1-4; D may be TRBD1 (6 bases). Germline assignment: CDR1 SGHNT and CDR2 YYREEE (reference sequence). The ends were cut back, 3 bases at V and 1 base at J, with 10 bases in the middle. This CDR3 spans 15 amino acids. The CDR3 DNA reads TGTGCCAGCAGCTCACAGGGACGAACTAATGAAAAACTGTTTTTT. Translation gives CASSSQGRTNEKLFF.

This clone has just one count. The genes are TRBV28 and TRBJ2-5; 12 bases are a match to TRBD2. The CDR3 sequence is 14 residues long. The junction had 6 bases not matched to a gene; V was cut back by 5 bases and J by 8 bases. Germline V gene lookup returns CDR1 MDHEN and CDR2 SYDVKM. The CDR3 sequence: CASSTETSGGTQYF. In DNA form, the CDR3 reads TGTGCCAGCAGTACCGAGACTAGCGGGGGTACCCAGTACTTC.

CDR3 sequence (DNA): TGTGCCAGCAGCCACCCCGGACAGGGGGTGTACAATGAGCAGTTCTTC. This encodes CASSHPGQGVYNEQFF. This chain connects TRBV7-9 to TRBJ2-1, with TRBD1 matching 10 bases. This CDR3 has 16 residues. The ends lost 5 bases at V and 4 bases at J; junction bases unmatched: 8. CDR1 and CDR2 (germline): SEHNR, FQNEAQ (reference sequence).

In DNA, the CDR3 is TGTGCCAGCAGCTTGGAGTTTATAGCGGGCCGCGACACTGAAGCTTTCTTT. Protein: CASSLEFIAGRDTEAFF. V is TRBV5-6 and J is TRBJ1-1; D is ambiguous. CDR1 and CDR2 from the germline V gene are SGHDT and YYEEEE. V lost 0 bases to trimming and J lost 3 bases, with 18 bases between them. There are 17 residues in the CDR3.

In DNA form, the CDR3 reads TGTGCCAGCAGCCTCGGACTCCTTGGACTCAATGAGCAGTTCTTC. Translated, it gives CASSLGLLGLNEQFF. This chain connects TRBV5-6 to TRBJ2-1, with TRBD2 as a possible D gene (5 bases). Trimming removed 4 bases at V and 6 bases at J, with 17 bases between. CDR3 length: 15 amino acids. CDR1 SGHDT and CDR2 YYEEEE come from the germline V gene.

This clone was counted once. The chain joins TRBV29-1 to TRBJ1-4; perhaps TRBD1 as D (6 bases). There are 13 residues in the CDR3. The germline V and J ends were trimmed by 1 base and 4 bases, with 7 bases remaining between them. Germline loops: CDR1 SQVTM, CDR2 ANQGSEA. CDR3 loop: CSVEGRGNEKLFF. The CDR3 DNA follows: TGCAGCGTTGAAGGCAGGGGTAATGAAAAACTGTTTTTT.

The V and J genes are TRBV5-6 and TRBJ2-2; weak D call: TRBD2 (5 bases). CDR3 length: 12 residues. Germline CDR1 is SGHDT and CDR2 is YYEEEE. V lost 4 bases and J lost 8, with 9 bases in between. The DNA of the CDR3 is TGTGCCAGCAGCCCTCCGGGGGGGGAGCTGTTTTTT. It translates to CASSPPGGELFF.

The rearrangement joins TRBV4-2 to TRBJ2-7, with 11 bases identical to TRBD2. The CDR3 is 16 residues long. With V trimmed by 3 bases and J by 3 bases, 7 bases remained unmatched. The V gene's germline CDR1 is LGHNA and CDR2 YNFKEQ. In DNA, the CDR3 is TGTGCCAGCAGCCAGGGTAGCGGGGGGGCCTTCTACGAGCAGTACTTC. The encoded protein is CASSQGSGGAFYEQYF.

The chain combines TRBV4-1 with TRBJ1-5, with D perhaps TRBD1 (6 bases). V lost 4 bases to trimming and J lost 1 base, with 11 bases between them. The CDR3 is 15 residues long. Germline V gives CDR1 MGHRA, CDR2 YSYEKL. The CDR3 DNA reads as TGCGCCAGCAGCCCCCTCGGACAGAGCAATCAGCCCCAGCATTTT. This codes for CASSPLGQSNQPQHF.

This CDR3 reads CAISESASGAFF. Here the CDR3 DNA reads TGTGCCATCAGTGAGTCTGCGAGCGGGGCTTTCTTT. The V call is TRBV10-3, the J call TRBJ1-1, with D unresolved. Trimming removed 0 bases from V and 11 bases from J, with 10 bases in between. This CDR3 has 12 residues. Germline CDR1 and CDR2: ENHRY and SYGVKD.

The gene calls are TRBV2 and TRBJ1-4; D unclear. V was shortened by 4 bases and J by 8 bases, with 8 bases between the two germline ends. The CDR3 is 12 residues long. Germline lookup yields CDR1 SNHLY and CDR2 FYNNEI. In DNA form, the CDR3 reads TGTGCCAGCAGTGCACCCCAGGAAAAACTGTTTTTT. It translates to CASSAPQEKLFF.

V is TRBV6-6 and J is TRBJ2-3; TRBD2 might be the D (7 bases). Between the trimmed V and J ends, which lost 0 bases and 4 bases, there was a span of 11 bases. Germline CDR1 and CDR2: MNHNY and SVGAGI (reference sequence). The CDR3 covers 15 residues. Here the CDR3 reads CASSYSRGGPDTQYF. DNA of the CDR3: TGTGCCAGCAGTTACTCGAGGGGGGGCCCAGATACGCAGTATTTT.

The V and J genes are TRBV5-4 and TRBJ2-2, with 8 bases that match TRBD1. From germline, CDR1 is SGHNT and CDR2 YYREEE (reference sequence). The CDR3 runs 16 residues. V lost 0 bases and J lost 7; bases outside the gene matches: 8. CDR3 sequence (DNA): TGTGCCAGCAGCTTGGTTAGGACAGGGTCGGACGGGGAGCTGTTTTTT. Protein: CASSLVRTGSDGELFF.

The chain has TRBV13 and TRBJ1-1; tentative D call: TRBD1 (5 bases). The CDR3 has 15 amino acids. Germline CDR1 PRHDT, CDR2 FYEKMQ (reference sequence). The V gene lost 4 bases and the J gene lost 1 base, with 13 bases spanning the gap. The CDR3 DNA reads as TGTGCCAGCAGCTCCCCGGGACTCAGGAACACTGAAGCTTTCTTT. Its protein is CASSSPGLRNTEAFF.

The rearrangement joins TRBV30 to TRBJ1-2; D is uncertain. Trimming cost V 0 bases and J 7 bases, with 12 bases left between them. Per the germline V gene, CDR1 is GTSNPN and CDR2 is SVGIG (reference sequence). This CDR3 contains 13 residues. CDR3 region: CAWSVRSGAGYTF. The CDR3 bases are TGTGCCTGGAGTGTGAGGTCGGGAGCTGGCTACACCTTC. Full variable domain (missing parts from reference TRBV30 and TRBJ1-2): SQTIHQWPATLVQPVGSPLSLECTVEGTSNPNLYWYRQAAGRGLQLLFYSVGIGQISSEVPQNLSASRPQDRQFILSSKKLLLSDSGFYLCAWSVRSGAGYTFGSGTRLTVV.